The 4 T cell receptor beta chains given below trace back to one sample, sequenced in a study of cytomegalovirus exposure and HLA in healthy donors. This PCR relied on a set of 60 Vbeta primers and 13 Jbeta primers. Sequencing was performed with immunoSEQ multiplex PCR; in TCRdb, only in-frame clones are kept and a portion is missing. In all, the sample yields roughly 53,000 clones. Sequencing was done on a sample of PBMCs. The receptors were sampled from a man between 18 and 35 years old in good health and CMV-seropositive.

The chain employs TRBV2 and TRBJ1-2; no definite D call. Trimming shortened V by 8 bases and J by 11 bases, and 24 bases separated the two germline ends. CDR1 and CDR2 from the germline V gene are SNHLY and FYNNEI. The CDR3 is made up of 14 amino acids. CDR3 nucleotide sequence: TGTGCCAGCCCCGAGGAGGGAGCGGGCTATCAGTACACCTTC. Translated, it gives CASPEEGAGYQYTF.

The chain uses TRBV18 and TRBJ2-4; possibly TRBD2 for D (6 bases). Trimming cost V 3 bases and J 15 bases, with 15 bases left between them. The length of the CDR3 is 12 residues. The germline CDR1 and CDR2 sequences are KGHSH and LQKENI. CDR3 sequence (DNA): TGTGCCAGCTCACCGTTAGGAGGGGTAGCGTACTTC. The encoded protein is CASSPLGGVAYF.

The V call is TRBV28, the J call TRBJ2-7; 7 bases are shared with TRBD2. CDR3 length equals 18 residues. CDR1 is MDHEN, CDR2 SYDVKM, per germline. With V trimmed by 6 bases and J by 0 bases, 17 bases remained unmatched. CDR3 DNA sequence: TGTGCCAGCAGCCGTAGGGCGGCACTAGCGACTAGCTCCTACGAGCAGTACTTC. Its translation: CASSRRAALATSSYEQYF.

The chain has TRBV19 and TRBJ1-2; no reliable D call. The CDR3 is 14 residues long. V dropped 2 bases and J dropped 2 bases, with 9 bases sitting between them. Germline V gene data show CDR1 as LNHDA and CDR2 as SQIVND (reference sequence). CDR3 residues: CASSITRANYGYTF. The CDR3 DNA follows: TGTGCCAGTAGTATAACGAGGGCAAACTATGGCTACACCTTC.